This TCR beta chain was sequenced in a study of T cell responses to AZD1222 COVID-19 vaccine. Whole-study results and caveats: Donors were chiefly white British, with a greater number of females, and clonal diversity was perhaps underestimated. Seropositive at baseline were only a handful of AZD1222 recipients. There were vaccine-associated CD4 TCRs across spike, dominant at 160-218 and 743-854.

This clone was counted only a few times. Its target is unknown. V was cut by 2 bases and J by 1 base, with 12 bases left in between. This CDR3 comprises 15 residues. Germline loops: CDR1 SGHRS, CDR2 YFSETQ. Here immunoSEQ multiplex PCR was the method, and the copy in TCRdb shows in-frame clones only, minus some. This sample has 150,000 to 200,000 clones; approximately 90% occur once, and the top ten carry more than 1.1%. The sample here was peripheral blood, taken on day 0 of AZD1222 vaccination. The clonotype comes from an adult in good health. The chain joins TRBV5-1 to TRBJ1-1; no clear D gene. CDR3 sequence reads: CASSLSGVRNTEAFF. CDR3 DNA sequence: TGCGCCAGCAGCTTATCCGGGGTAAGGAACACTGAAGCTTTCTTT. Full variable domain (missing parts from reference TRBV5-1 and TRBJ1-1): KAGVTQTPRYLIKTRGQQVTLSCSPISGHRSVSWYQQTPGQGLQFLFEYFSETQRNKGNFPGRFSGRQFSNSRSEMNVSTLELGDSALYLCASSLSGVRNTEAFFGQGTRLTVV.